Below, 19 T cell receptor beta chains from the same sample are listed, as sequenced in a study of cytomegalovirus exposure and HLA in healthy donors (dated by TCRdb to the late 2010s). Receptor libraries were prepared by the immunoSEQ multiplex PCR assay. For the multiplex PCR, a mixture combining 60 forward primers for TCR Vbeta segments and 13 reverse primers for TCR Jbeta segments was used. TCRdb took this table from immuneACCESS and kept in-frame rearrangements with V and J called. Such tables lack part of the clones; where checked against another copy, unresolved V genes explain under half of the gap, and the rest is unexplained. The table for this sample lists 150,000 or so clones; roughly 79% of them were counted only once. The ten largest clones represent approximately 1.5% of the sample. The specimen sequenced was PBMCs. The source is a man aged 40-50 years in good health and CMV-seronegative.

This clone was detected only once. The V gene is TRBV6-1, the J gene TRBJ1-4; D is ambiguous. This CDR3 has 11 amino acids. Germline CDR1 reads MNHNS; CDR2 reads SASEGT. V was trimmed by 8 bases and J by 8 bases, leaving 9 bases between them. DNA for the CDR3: TGTGCCAGCCTAGAGGAAGAAAAACTGTTTTTT. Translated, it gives CASLEEEKLFF.

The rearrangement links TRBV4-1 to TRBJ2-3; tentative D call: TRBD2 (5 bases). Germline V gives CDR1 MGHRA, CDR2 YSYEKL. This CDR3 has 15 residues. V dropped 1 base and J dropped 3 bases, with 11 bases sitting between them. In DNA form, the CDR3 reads TGCGCCAGCAGCCAAGGCACTAGAAGGACAGATACGCAGTATTTT. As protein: CASSQGTRRTDTQYF.

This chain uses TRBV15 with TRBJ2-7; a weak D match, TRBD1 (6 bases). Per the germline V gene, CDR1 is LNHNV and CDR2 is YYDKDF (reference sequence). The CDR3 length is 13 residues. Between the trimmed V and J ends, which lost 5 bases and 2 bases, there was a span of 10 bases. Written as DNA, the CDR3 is TGTGCCACCAGCTCAGGGGCAACCTACGAGCAGTACTTC. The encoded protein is CATSSGATYEQYF.

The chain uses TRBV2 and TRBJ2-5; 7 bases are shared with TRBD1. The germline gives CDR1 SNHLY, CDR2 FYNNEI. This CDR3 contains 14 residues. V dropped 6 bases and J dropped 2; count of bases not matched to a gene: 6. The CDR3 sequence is CASRVGTEQETQYF. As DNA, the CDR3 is TGTGCCAGCAGGGTTGGGACAGAGCAAGAGACCCAGTACTTC.

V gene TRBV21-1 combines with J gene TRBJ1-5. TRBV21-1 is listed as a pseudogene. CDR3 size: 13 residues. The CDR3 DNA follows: TGTGCCAGAAGGCGGGGGGGAAATCAGCCCCAGCATTTT. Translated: CARRRGGNQPQHF.

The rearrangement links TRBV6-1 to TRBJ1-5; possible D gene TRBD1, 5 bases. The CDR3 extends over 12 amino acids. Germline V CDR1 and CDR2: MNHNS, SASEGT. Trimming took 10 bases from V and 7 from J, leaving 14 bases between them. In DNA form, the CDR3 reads TGTGCCACCGGGGGTGGTGAGCAGCCCCAGCATTTT. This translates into CATGGGEQPQHF.

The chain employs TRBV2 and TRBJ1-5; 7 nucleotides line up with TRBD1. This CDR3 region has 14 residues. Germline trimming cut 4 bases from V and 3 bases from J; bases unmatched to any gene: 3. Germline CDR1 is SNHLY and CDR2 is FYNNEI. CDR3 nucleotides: TGTGCCAGCAGTGGACAGGGATTCAATCAGCCCCAGCATTTT. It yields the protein CASSGQGFNQPQHF.

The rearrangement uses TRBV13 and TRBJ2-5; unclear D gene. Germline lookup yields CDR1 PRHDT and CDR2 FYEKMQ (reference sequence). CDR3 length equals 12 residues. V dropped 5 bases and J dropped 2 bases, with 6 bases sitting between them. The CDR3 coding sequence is TGTGCCAGCAGCCGAGCACAAGAGACCCAGTACTTC. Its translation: CASSRAQETQYF.

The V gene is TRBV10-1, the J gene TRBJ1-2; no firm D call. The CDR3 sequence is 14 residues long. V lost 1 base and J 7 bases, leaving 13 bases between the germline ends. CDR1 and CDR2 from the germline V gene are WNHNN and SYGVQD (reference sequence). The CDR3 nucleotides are TGCGCCAGCAGTGAGTTGGGCACGCCCTGTGGCTACACCTTC. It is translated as CASSELGTPCGYTF.

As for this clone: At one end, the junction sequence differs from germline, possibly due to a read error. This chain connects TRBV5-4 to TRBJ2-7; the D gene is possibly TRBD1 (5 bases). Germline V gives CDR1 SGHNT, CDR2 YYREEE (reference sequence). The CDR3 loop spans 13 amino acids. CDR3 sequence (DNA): TGTGCCAGCAGTAAACCTGGGGCCCTCGAGCAGTGCTTC. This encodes CASSKPGALEQCF.

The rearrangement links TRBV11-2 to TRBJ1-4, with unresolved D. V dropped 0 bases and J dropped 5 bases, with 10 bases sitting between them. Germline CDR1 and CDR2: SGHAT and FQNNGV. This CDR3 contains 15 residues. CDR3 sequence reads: CASSLEGRRNEKLFF. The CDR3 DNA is TGTGCCAGCAGCTTAGAGGGGAGGAGGAATGAAAAACTGTTTTTT. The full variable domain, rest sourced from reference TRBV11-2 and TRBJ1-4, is EAGVAQSPRYKIIEKRQSVAFWCNPISGHATLYWYQQILGQGPKLLIQFQNNGVVDDSQLPKDRFSAERLKGVDSTLKIQPAKLEDSAVYLCASSLEGRRNEKLFFGSGTQLSVL.

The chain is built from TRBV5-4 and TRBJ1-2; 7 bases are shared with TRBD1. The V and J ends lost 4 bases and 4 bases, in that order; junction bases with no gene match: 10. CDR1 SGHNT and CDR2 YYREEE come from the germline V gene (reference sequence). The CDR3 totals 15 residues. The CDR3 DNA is TGTGCCAGCAGCCTACTAGACAGGGAGCTCTATGGCTACACCTTC. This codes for CASSLLDRELYGYTF.

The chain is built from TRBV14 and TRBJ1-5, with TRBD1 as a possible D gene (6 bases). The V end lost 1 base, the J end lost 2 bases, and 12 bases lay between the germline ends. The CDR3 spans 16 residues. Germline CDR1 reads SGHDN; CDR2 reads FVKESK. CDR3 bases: TGTGCCAGCAGCCAAGTAGAGGGGGGGGGCAATCAGCCCCAGCATTTT. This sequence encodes CASSQVEGGGNQPQHF.

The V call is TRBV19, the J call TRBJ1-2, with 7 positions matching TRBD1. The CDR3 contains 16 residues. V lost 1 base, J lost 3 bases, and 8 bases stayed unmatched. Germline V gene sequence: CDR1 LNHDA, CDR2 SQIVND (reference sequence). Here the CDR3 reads CASSIANRGLDYGYTF. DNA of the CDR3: TGTGCCAGTAGTATAGCCAATAGGGGGCTTGACTATGGCTACACCTTC.

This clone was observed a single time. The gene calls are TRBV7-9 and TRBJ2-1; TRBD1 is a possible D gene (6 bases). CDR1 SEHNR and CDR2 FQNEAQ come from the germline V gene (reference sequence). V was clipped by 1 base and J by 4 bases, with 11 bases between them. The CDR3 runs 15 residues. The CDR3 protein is CASSLEGQLYNEQFF. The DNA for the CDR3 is TGTGCCAGCAGCTTAGAAGGACAGCTATACAATGAGCAGTTCTTC.

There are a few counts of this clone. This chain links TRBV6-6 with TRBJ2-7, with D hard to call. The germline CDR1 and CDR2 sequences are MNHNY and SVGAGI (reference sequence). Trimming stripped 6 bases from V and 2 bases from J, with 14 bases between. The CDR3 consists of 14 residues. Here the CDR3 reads CASRYGPTTYEQYV. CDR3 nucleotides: TGTGCCAGCAGATACGGGCCTACCACCTACGAGCAGTACGTC.

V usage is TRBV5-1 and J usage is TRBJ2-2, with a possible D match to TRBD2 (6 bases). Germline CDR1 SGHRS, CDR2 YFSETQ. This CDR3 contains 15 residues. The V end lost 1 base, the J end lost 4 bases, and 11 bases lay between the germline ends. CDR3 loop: CASSLTSLSTGELFF. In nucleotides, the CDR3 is TGCGCCAGCAGCTTGACTAGCCTGAGCACCGGGGAGCTGTTTTTT. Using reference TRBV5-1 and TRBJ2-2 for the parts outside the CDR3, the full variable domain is KAGVTQTPRYLIKTRGQQVTLSCSPISGHRSVSWYQQTPGQGLQFLFEYFSETQRNKGNFPGRFSGRQFSNSRSEMNVSTLELGDSALYLCASSLTSLSTGELFFGEGSRLTVL.

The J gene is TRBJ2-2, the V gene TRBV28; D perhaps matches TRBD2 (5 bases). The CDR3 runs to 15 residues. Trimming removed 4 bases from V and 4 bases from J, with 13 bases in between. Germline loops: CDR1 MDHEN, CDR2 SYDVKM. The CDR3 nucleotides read TGTGCCAGCAGTTGGGCGAGGGTGGTCACCGGGGAGCTGTTTTTT. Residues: CASSWARVVTGELFF.

The CDR3 DNA reads TGTGCCAGCAGCGTAGTCGGACTAGCGGGAGTGACGCAGTATTTT. This gives the protein CASSVVGLAGVTQYF. The chain combines TRBV9 with TRBJ2-3, with 13 bases matching TRBD2. There are 15 residues in the CDR3. CDR1 is SGDLS, CDR2 YYNGEE, per germline. J gave up 9 bases and V 0 bases, and 4 bases lay outside the gene matches.